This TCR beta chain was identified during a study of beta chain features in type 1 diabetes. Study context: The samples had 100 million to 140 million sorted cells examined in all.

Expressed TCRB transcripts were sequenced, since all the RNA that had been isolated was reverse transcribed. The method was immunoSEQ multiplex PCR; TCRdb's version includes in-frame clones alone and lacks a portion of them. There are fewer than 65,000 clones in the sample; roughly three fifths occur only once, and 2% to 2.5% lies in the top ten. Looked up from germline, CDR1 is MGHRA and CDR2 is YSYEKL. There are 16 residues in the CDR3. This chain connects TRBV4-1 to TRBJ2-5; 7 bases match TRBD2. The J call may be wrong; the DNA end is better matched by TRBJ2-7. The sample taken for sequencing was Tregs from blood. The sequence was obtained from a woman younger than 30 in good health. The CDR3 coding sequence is TGCGCCAGCAGCCAAGTGCTAGGCGGGAGCTCCTACGAGCAGTACTTC. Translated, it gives CASSQVLGGSSYEQYF.